Sequencing of this T cell receptor beta chain was carried out in a study of PD-1 blockade in classical Hodgkin lymphoma. Broader study findings: CD4+ TCR diversity, unlike CD8+, climbed significantly by C4D1. Anyone who began nivolumab under 1 year after ASCT was excluded.

The time point is: cycle 4 day 1 (C4D1), after less than seven weeks of nivolumab. Patients all relapsed after autologous stem cell transplantation, and there was variation in brentuximab vedotin exposure. CDR1 and CDR2 from the germline V gene are MGHRA and YSYEKL. V trimming: 1 base; J trimming: 5 bases; junction bases outside the gene matches: 7. CDR3 size: 16 residues. TCRdb's table, derived via immunoSEQ multiplex PCR, lists solely in-frame clones and lacks some. The sample lists under 40,000 clones, 81% occurring once. As concerns this clone: The antigen remains unidentified.

The V call is TRBV4-1, the J call TRBJ1-5, with 8 bases fitting TRBD1. This TCR was recovered from a human donor with classical Hodgkin lymphoma. Sequenced material: peripheral blood mononuclear cells (PBMCs), taken before the fourth cycle of nivolumab. The CDR3 DNA follows: TGCGCCAGCAGCCAAGCCCCAGGACAGGGATATCAGCCCCAGCATTTT. Translating it yields CASSQAPGQGYQPQHF.